A single sample is the source of the 22 T cell receptor beta chains below, sequenced in a study of T-cell memory formation after mild COVID-19 (dated by TCRdb to the early 2020s). The protocol used for the library was 5' RACE. Sequencing was carried out with an Illumina NovaSeq 6000. TCRdb reworked the public reads: Q25 trimming with fastp, MiXCR clone assembly, productive beta chains retained. Rows with a matching CDR3 protein are joined into one entry that keeps the most common DNA and genes. The sample yields roughly 89,000 distinct CDR3 sequences; 10% to 15% were counted once. Together, the top ten hold approximately 26% of the sample. Sequencing was carried out using PBMCs or a T cell subset sorted from them (not recorded which). The source of these receptors is an adult woman who had mild COVID-19 (a few samples of this study predate the infection). The sample titles of this study are shuffled in the database, so cell type and time point are left out; the donor was told from shared clones.

This clonotype was counted only a few times. This chain links TRBV4-2 with TRBJ2-2; D ambiguous. CDR1 LGHNA and CDR2 YNFKEQ come from the germline V gene. The CDR3 loop spans 13 amino acids. V was clipped by 0 bases and J by 6 bases, with 5 bases between them. CDR3 bases: TGTGCCAGCAGCCAAGATCGAGCCGGGGAGCTGTTTTTT. Protein: CASSQDRAGELFF.

In its sample, this clonotype was seen a few times. The V gene is TRBV7-9, the J gene TRBJ2-1, with 9 bases identical to TRBD1. Looked up from germline, CDR1 is SEHNR and CDR2 is FQNEAQ (reference sequence). With 2 bases clipped from V and 6 bases from J, the junction kept 5 bases outside the gene matches. CDR3 length equals 15 residues. The DNA of the CDR3 is TGTGCCAGCAGCTTATGGGACAGGGTGGGCAATGAGCAGTTCTTC. Protein sequence: CASSLWDRVGNEQFF. Full variable domain (missing parts from reference TRBV7-9 and TRBJ2-1): DTGVSQNPRHKITKRGQNVTFRCDPISEHNRLYWYRQTLGQGPEFLTYFQNEAQLEKSRLLSDRFSAERPKGSFSTLEIQRTEQGDSAMYLCASSLWDRVGNEQFFGPGTRLTVL.

This clonotype has more than one count but fewer than ten. V usage is TRBV20-1 and J usage is TRBJ2-7, with 8 bases lining up with TRBD2. This CDR3 is 15 amino acids long. Per the germline V gene, CDR1 is DFQATT and CDR2 is SNEGSKA (reference sequence). Losses at the gene ends were 3 bases for V and 7 bases for J; bases not matched to a gene: 14. CDR3 sequence (DNA): TGCAGTGCTAGGGGTACTAGCGGCTTCGTGGGGGAGCAGTACTTC. Translating gives CSARGTSGFVGEQYF.

The gene calls are TRBV23-1 and TRBJ2-3; TRBD2 matches 7 bases. TRBV23-1 is assigned to the ORF class and has an uncertain function. The CDR3 is made up of 17 amino acids. After removal of 0 bases from V and 2 bases from J, the junction contained 8 bases not matched to a gene. The CDR3 is CASSQSTSAKDTDTQYF. The CDR3 bases are TGCGCCAGCAGTCAATCCACTAGCGCTAAAGACACAGATACGCAGTATTTT.

The chain uses TRBV6-1 and TRBJ1-5; TRBD1 matches 7 bases. J was trimmed by 7 bases and V by 4 bases; bases with no gene match: 7. Germline CDR1 is MNHNS and CDR2 is SASEGT. The CDR3 runs to 14 residues. The CDR3 DNA follows: TGTGCCAGCAGTGTGACAGGGACGGGGCAGCCCCAGCATTTT. Translated, it gives CASSVTGTGQPQHF.

This clonotype was seen a handful of times. V and J are TRBV25-1 and TRBJ1-2, with D unresolved. The CDR3 covers 15 residues. From germline, CDR1 is MGHDK and CDR2 SYGVNS. Trimming removed 4 bases at V and 6 bases at J, with 18 bases between. The DNA for the CDR3 is TGTGCCAGCAGTGGGGAAGGGCCTATTGAGGATGGCTACACCTTC. This translates into CASSGEGPIEDGYTF.

The rearrangement uses TRBV4-1 and TRBJ1-2; D not resolved. This CDR3 has 14 residues. V lost 5 bases, J lost 6 bases, and 16 bases lay in between. The germline gives CDR1 MGHRA, CDR2 YSYEKL. In DNA form, the CDR3 reads TGCGCCAGCAGCAAAAAAAGAACGACGGATGGCTACACCTTC. Protein: CASSKKRTTDGYTF.

This clonotype has a count of ten or more. The chain couples TRBV7-6 to TRBJ2-3; 7 bases are shared with TRBD2. J gave up 0 bases and V 3 bases, and 12 bases lay outside the gene matches. This CDR3 contains 18 residues. CDR1 and CDR2 (germline): SGHVS, FNYEAQ. CDR3 coding DNA: TGTGCCAGCAGCTTCCACCCCTCACTAGCGACTAGCACAGATACGCAGTATTTT. Protein sequence: CASSFHPSLATSTDTQYF.

This chain connects TRBV7-8 to TRBJ2-1, with D perhaps assigned TRBD1 or TRBD2 (5 bases each). V was pared by 5 bases and J by 0 bases, with 14 bases between. The CDR3 is 16 residues long. Germline values: CDR1 SGHVS, CDR2 FQNEAQ. CDR3 DNA sequence: TGTGCCAGCAGCGATGAGGGGAGTTTCTCCTACAATGAGCAGTTCTTC. It codes for CASSDEGSFSYNEQFF.

The V and J genes are TRBV19 and TRBJ2-1; 14 bases fit TRBD2. Germline-derived CDR1 and CDR2 are LNHDA and SQIVND (reference sequence). V lost 7 bases to trimming and J lost 10 bases; unmatched junction nucleotides: 6. The CDR3 is made up of 14 amino acids. The CDR3 sequence is CASTPGLAGVEQFF. For the CDR3, the DNA is TGTGCCAGTACCCCGGGACTAGCGGGAGTAGAGCAGTTCTTC.

This clonotype has more than one count but fewer than ten. The chain employs TRBV12-3 or TRBV12-4 and TRBJ2-3, with D perhaps TRBD2 (5 bases). This CDR3 is built from 13 residues. V lost 3 bases and J 8 bases, leaving 12 bases between the germline ends. Here the CDR3 reads CASSFAGEITQYF. In DNA, the CDR3 is TGTGCCAGCAGTTTCGCCGGGGAAATTACGCAGTATTTT.

This clonotype was seen more than once but under ten times. The gene calls are TRBV25-1 and TRBJ2-1; 10 bases align to TRBD2. Germline CDR1 reads MGHDK; CDR2 reads SYGVNS. V lost 3 bases to trimming and J lost 5 bases; unmatched junction nucleotides: 22. This CDR3 comprises 21 residues. DNA for the CDR3: TGTGCCAGCAGTGAGTCGCAGGGGGAGACCCTAGCGGGAGCGGGGCACAATGAGCAGTTCTTC. Protein: CASSESQGETLAGAGHNEQFF. Variable domain in full (rest from reference TRBV25-1 and TRBJ2-1): EADIYQTPRYLVIGTGKKITLECSQTMGHDKMYWYQQDPGMELHLIHYSYGVNSTEKGDLSSESTVSRIRTEHFPLTLESARPSHTSQYLCASSESQGETLAGAGHNEQFFGPGTRLTVL.

This clonotype was seen only a few times. The CDR3 coding sequence is TGTGCCAGCAGCTCCAGCGGAACAGGGCCCTTGAGGCAGCCCCAGCATTTT. Translation gives CASSSSGTGPLRQPQHF. This rearrangement joins TRBV7-9 to TRBJ1-5, with D possibly matching TRBD1 (6 bases). The V end was cut by 4 bases, the J end by 7 bases, with 23 bases between. Per the germline V gene, CDR1 is SEHNR and CDR2 is FQNEAQ (reference sequence). The CDR3 is 17 residues long.

This clonotype was picked up a small number of times. V usage is TRBV7-9 and J usage is TRBJ2-3; 10 bases are shared with TRBD1. The germline gives CDR1 SEHNR, CDR2 FQNEAQ (reference sequence). The CDR3 has 20 amino acids. V dropped 3 bases and J dropped 2; count of bases not matched to a gene: 17. The CDR3, as DNA: TGTGCCAGCAGCTTCCACGGCTTTAGCGGGACAGGGGAAGCCACAGATACGCAGTATTTT. As protein: CASSFHGFSGTGEATDTQYF.

This clonotype was counted only a few times. The chain joins TRBV4-3 to TRBJ2-1; weak D call: TRBD2 (5 bases). The germline gives CDR1 LGHNA, CDR2 YSLEER. This CDR3 is 17 amino acids long. The V and J ends lost 0 bases and 9 bases respectively, with 21 bases between them. CDR3 residues: CASSQDPRTLVRGEQFF. In nucleotides, the CDR3 is TGCGCCAGCAGCCAAGATCCCAGGACTCTGGTACGAGGTGAGCAGTTCTTC.

This clonotype was seen a handful of times. The chain is built from TRBV7-9 and TRBJ2-3, with a tentative D call TRBD2 (6 bases). The CDR3 contains 14 residues. Germline CDR1 reads SEHNR; CDR2 reads FQNEAQ (reference sequence). The V end lost 8 bases, the J end lost 3 bases, and 15 bases lay between the germline ends. CDR3 DNA: TGTGCCAGCGGCGGGGCTAGCGCAACAGATACGCAGTATTTT. Protein: CASGGASATDTQYF.

The chain employs TRBV27 and TRBJ2-7; D tentatively reads TRBD1 or TRBD2 (5 bases each). Per germline, CDR1 MNHEY and CDR2 SMNVEV (reference sequence). V lost 9 bases, J lost 4 bases, and 19 bases lay in between. This CDR3 contains 14 residues. The CDR3 nucleotides read TGTGCCAGTGGGGCAGGAGGCCAGTCTTACGAGCAGTACTTC. Its protein is CASGAGGQSYEQYF.

V and J are TRBV5-1 and TRBJ2-7, with D maybe TRBD2 (7 bases). There are 15 residues in the CDR3. V shed 0 bases and J shed 3 bases, with 13 bases lying between them. Per germline, CDR1 SGHRS and CDR2 YFSETQ. DNA for the CDR3: TGCGCCAGCAGCTTGGAGGCAGGGGAGGGCTACGAGCAGTACTTC. It yields the protein CASSLEAGEGYEQYF. Using reference TRBV5-1 and TRBJ2-7 for the parts outside the CDR3, the full variable domain is KAGVTQTPRYLIKTRGQQVTLSCSPISGHRSVSWYQQTPGQGLQFLFEYFSETQRNKGNFPGRFSGRQFSNSRSEMNVSTLELGDSALYLCASSLEAGEGYEQYFGPGTRLTVT.

This sequence joins TRBV6-5 and TRBJ2-7, with 8 bases that match TRBD1. V dropped 6 bases and J dropped 0; count of bases not matched to a gene: 10. The germline gives CDR1 MNHEY, CDR2 SVGAGI. The CDR3 runs to 16 residues. The CDR3 here is CASSLETTGGSYEQYF. CDR3 nucleotide sequence: TGTGCCAGCAGCCTCGAAACTACAGGGGGCTCCTACGAGCAGTACTTC.

The sample holds a few counts of this clonotype. V is TRBV10-3 and J is TRBJ2-1; a possible D gene is TRBD2 (6 bases). V lost 6 bases, J lost 1 base, and 13 bases lay in between. There are 15 residues in the CDR3. The germline V gene encodes CDR1 ENHRY and CDR2 SYGVKD. This chain's CDR3 is CAISPTGVSYNEQFF. CDR3 in DNA: TGTGCCATCAGCCCGACGGGGGTGTCCTACAATGAGCAGTTCTTC.

This clonotype was detected only a few times. The genes are TRBV4-1 and TRBJ2-1, with D uncertain. Germline-derived CDR1 and CDR2 are MGHRA and YSYEKL. This CDR3 has 18 amino acids. Trimming shortened V by 0 bases and J by 0 bases, and 15 bases separated the two germline ends. Written as DNA, the CDR3 is TGCGCCAGCAGCCAAGAGATAAATAGGCCGAGCTCCTACAATGAGCAGTTCTTC. Residues: CASSQEINRPSSYNEQFF.

Ten or more counts support this clonotype. The chain uses TRBV4-2 and TRBJ2-1, with TRBD1 matching 8 bases. CDR1 is LGHNA and CDR2 is YNFKEQ in the germline V gene. This CDR3 has 14 residues. V trimming: 1 base; J trimming: 7 bases; junction bases outside the gene matches: 3. CDR3 coding DNA: TGTGCCAGCAGCCAAGGTTACAGGGGGAATGAGCAGTTCTTC. As protein: CASSQGYRGNEQFF.